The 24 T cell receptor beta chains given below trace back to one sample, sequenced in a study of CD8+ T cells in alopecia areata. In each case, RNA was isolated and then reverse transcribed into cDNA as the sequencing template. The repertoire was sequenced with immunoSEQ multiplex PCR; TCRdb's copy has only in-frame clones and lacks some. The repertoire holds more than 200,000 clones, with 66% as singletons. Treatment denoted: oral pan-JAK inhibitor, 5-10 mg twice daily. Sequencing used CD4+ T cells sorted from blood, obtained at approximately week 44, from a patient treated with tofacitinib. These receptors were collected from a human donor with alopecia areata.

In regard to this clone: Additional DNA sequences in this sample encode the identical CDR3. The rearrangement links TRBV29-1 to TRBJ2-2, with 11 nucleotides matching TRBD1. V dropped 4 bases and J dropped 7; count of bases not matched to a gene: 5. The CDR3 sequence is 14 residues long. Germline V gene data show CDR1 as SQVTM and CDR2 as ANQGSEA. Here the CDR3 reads CSVGTGGAGGELFF. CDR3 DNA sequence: TGCAGCGTTGGGACAGGGGGCGCCGGCGGGGAGCTGTTTTTT.

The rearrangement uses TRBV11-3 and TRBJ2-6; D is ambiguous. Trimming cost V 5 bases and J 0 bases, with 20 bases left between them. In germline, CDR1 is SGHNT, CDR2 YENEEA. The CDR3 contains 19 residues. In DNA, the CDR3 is TGTGCCAGCAGCCCCAGTAGTCTTGGCCGAGCCTCTGGGGCCAACGTCCTGACTTTC. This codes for CASSPSSLGRASGANVLTF.

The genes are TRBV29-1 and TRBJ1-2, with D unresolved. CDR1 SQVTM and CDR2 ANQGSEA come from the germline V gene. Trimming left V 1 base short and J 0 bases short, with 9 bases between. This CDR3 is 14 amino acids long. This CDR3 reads CSVEASDSNYGYTF. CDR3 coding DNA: TGCAGCGTTGAAGCCTCGGACTCTAACTATGGCTACACCTTC.

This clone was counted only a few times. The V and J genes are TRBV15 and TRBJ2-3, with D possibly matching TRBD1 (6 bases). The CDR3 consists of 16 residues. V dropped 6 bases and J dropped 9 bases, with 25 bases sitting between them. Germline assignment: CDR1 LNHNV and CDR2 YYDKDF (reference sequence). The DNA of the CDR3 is TGTGCCACCAGTGGGAGAGGACAGAGTATCGAGGTGACGCAGTATTTT. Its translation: CATSGRGQSIEVTQYF.

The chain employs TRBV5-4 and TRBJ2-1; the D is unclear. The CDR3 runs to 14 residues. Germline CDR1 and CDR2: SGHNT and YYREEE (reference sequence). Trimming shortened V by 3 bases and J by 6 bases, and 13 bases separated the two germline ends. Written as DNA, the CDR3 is TGTGCCAGCAGCTCTGAGGTCCTCGGCAATGAGCAGTTCTTC. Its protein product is CASSSEVLGNEQFF. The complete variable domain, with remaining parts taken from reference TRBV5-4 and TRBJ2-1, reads ETGVTQSPTHLIKTRGQQVTLRCSSQSGHNTVSWYQQALGQGPQFIFQYYREEENGRGNFPPRFSGLQFPNYSSELNVNALELDDSALYLCASSSEVLGNEQFFGPGTRLTVL.

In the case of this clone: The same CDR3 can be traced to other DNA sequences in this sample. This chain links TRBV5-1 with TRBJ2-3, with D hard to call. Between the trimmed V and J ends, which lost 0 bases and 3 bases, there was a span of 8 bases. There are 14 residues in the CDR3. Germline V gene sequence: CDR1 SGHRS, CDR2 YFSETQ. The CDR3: CASSLGQPTDTQYF. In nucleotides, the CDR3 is TGCGCCAGCAGCTTGGGTCAGCCGACAGATACGCAGTATTTT.

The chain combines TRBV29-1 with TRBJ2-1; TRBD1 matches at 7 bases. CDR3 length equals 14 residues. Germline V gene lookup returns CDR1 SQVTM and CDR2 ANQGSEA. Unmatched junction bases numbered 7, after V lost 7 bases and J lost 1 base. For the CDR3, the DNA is TGCAGCGCCGTACCCAGGGGGTCCTACAATGAGCAGTTCTTC. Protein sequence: CSAVPRGSYNEQFF.

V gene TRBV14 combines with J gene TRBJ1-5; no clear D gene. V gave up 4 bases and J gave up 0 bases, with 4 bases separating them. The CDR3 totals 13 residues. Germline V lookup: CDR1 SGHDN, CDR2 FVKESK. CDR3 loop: CASSLSSNQPQHF. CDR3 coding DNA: TGTGCCAGCAGCCTGAGTAGCAATCAGCCCCAGCATTTT.

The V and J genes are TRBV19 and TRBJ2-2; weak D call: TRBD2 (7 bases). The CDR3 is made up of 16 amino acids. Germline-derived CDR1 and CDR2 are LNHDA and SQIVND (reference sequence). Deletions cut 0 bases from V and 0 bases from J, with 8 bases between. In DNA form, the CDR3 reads TGTGCCAGTAGTATAGAAGGGGGGGCGAACACCGGGGAGCTGTTTTTT. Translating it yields CASSIEGGANTGELFF.

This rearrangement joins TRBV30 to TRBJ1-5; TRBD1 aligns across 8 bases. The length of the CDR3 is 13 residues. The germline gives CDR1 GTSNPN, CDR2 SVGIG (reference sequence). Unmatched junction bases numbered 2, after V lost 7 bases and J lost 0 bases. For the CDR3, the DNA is TGTGCCTCTGGGACAGGTAGCAATCAGCCCCAGCATTTT. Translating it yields CASGTGSNQPQHF.

CDR3 amino acids: CASSLEALTDTQYF. The DNA for the CDR3 is TGTGCCAGCAGCTTAGAAGCCCTCACAGATACGCAGTATTTT. The chain joins TRBV11-2 to TRBJ2-3; D gene ambiguous. CDR3 length: 14 amino acids. Trimming removed 0 bases at V and 2 bases at J, with 6 bases between. CDR1 and CDR2 (germline): SGHAT, FQNNGV.

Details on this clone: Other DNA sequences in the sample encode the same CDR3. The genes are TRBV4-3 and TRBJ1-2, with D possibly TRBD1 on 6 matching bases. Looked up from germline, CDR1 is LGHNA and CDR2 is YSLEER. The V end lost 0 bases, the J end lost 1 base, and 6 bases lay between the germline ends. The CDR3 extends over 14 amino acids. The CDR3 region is CASSQEGGNYGYTF. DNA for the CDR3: TGCGCCAGCAGCCAAGAAGGGGGTAACTATGGCTACACCTTC.

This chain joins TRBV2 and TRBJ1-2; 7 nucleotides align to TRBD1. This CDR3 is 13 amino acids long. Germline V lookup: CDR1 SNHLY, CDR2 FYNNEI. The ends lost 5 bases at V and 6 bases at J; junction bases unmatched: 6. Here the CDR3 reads CASSWTGGDGYTF. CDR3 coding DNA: TGTGCCAGCAGTTGGACAGGCGGGGATGGCTACACCTTC.

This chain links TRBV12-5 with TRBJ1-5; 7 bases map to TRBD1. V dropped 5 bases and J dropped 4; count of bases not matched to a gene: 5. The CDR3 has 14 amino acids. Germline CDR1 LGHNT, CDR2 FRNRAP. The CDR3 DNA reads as TGTGCTAGTGGTGGACAGGTCCCGAATCAGCCCCAGCATTTT. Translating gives CASGGQVPNQPQHF.

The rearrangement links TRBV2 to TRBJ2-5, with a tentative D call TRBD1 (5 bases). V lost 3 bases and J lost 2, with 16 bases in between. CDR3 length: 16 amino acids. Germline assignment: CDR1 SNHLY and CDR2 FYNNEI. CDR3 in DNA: TGTGCCAGCAGTGATTCCATCCGACAGAAGCAAGAGACCCAGTACTTC. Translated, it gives CASSDSIRQKQETQYF.

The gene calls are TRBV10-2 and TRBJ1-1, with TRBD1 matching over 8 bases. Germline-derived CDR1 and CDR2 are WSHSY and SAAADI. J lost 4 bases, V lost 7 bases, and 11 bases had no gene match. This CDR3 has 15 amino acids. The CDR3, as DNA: TGCGCCAGCAACGACAGGGGAGAGTCTTTCACTGAAGCTTTCTTT. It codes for CASNDRGESFTEAFF.

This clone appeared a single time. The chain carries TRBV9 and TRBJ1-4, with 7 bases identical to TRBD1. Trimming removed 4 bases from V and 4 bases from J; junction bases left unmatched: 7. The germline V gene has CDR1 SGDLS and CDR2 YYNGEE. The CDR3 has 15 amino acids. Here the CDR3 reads CASSLRQGVNEKLFF. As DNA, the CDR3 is TGTGCCAGCAGCCTTCGACAGGGAGTTAATGAAAAACTGTTTTTT. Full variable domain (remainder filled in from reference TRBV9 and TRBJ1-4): DSGVTQTPKHLITATGQRVTLRCSPRSGDLSVYWYQQSLDQGLQFLIQYYNGEERAKGNILERFSAQQFPDLHSELNLSSLELGDSALYFCASSLRQGVNEKLFFGSGTQLSVL.

The CDR3 DNA is TGTGCCAGCAGTCGCCTTGGGCCCTCCACTGAAGCTTTCTTT. It encodes CASSRLGPSTEAFF. The gene calls are TRBV6-5 and TRBJ1-1, with D hard to call. CDR1 and CDR2 from the germline V gene are MNHEY and SVGAGI. The CDR3 is 14 residues long. The V and J ends lost 5 bases and 4 bases respectively, with 14 bases between them.

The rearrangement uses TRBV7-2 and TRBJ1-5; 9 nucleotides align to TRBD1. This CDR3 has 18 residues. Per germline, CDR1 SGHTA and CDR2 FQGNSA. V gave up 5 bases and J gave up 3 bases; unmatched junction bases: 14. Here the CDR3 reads CASSPGTGTGLNNQPQHF. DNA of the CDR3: TGTGCCAGCAGCCCAGGGACAGGGACAGGGCTAAACAATCAGCCCCAGCATTTT. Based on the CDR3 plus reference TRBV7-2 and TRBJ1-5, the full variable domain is GAGVSQSPSNKVTEKGKDVELRCDPISGHTALYWYRQSLGQGLEFLIYFQGNSAPDKSGLPSDRFSAERTGGSVSTLTIQRTQQEDSAVYLCASSPGTGTGLNNQPQHFGDGTRLSIL.

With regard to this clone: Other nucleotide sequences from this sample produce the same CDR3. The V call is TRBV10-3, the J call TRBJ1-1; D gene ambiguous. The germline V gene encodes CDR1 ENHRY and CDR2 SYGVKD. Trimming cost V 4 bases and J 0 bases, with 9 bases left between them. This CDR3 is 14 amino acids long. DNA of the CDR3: TGTGCCATCAGTGGCACTGTATTGAACACTGAAGCTTTCTTT. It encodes CAISGTVLNTEAFF.

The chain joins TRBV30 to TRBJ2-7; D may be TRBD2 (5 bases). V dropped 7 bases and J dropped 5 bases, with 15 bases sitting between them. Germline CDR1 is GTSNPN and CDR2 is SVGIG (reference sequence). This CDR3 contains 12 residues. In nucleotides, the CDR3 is TGTGCCTCGGCCCGGGGTAGCCACGAGCAGTACTTC. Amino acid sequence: CASARGSHEQYF.

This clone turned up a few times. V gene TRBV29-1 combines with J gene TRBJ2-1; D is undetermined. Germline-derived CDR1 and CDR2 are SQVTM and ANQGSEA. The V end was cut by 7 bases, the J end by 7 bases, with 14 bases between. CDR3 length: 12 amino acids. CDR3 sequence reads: CSAAAVRNEQFF. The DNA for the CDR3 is TGCAGCGCCGCCGCAGTAAGGAATGAGCAGTTCTTC.

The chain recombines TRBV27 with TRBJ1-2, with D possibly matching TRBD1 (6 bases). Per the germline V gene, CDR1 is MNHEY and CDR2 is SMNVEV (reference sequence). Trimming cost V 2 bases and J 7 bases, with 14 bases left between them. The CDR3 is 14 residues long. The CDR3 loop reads CASSLSPWGAGYTF. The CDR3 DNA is TGTGCCAGCAGTTTAAGTCCATGGGGGGCTGGCTACACCTTC.

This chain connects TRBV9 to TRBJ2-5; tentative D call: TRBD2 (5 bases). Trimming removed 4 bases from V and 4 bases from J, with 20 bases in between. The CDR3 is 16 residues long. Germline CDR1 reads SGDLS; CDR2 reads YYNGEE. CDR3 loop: CASSPSLGVRRETQYF. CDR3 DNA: TGTGCCAGCAGCCCGAGCCTCGGGGTAAGAAGAGAGACCCAGTACTTC.